Each of the 28 T cell receptor beta chains below was sequenced from the same sample in a study of cytomegalovirus exposure and HLA in healthy donors. With 60 Vbeta and 13 Jbeta primers, the PCR was carried out. Method: immunoSEQ multiplex PCR; TCRdb's copy keeps in-frame clones and lacks some. The data show around 160,000 clones, 77% seen once. The sequenced sample consisted of PBMCs. These receptors came from a male donor in good health and CMV-seropositive.

V gene TRBV4-2 combines with J gene TRBJ1-5; no clear D gene. The CDR3 has 13 residues. CDR1 LGHNA and CDR2 YNFKEQ come from the germline V gene. The V end was cut by 0 bases, the J end by 5 bases, with 5 bases between. The CDR3 protein is CASSQDGHQPQHF. CDR3 sequence (DNA): TGTGCCAGCAGCCAAGATGGCCATCAGCCCCAGCATTTT.

The chain has TRBV6-6 and TRBJ2-7, with 7 bases matching TRBD1. CDR3 length: 15 amino acids. Germline assignment: CDR1 MNHNY and CDR2 SVGAGI (reference sequence). V lost 6 bases and J lost 0; bases outside the gene matches: 8. The DNA of the CDR3 is TGTGCCAGCAGCTTACAGGGGCGGAGCTCCTACGAGCAGTACTTC. It specifies CASSLQGRSSYEQYF.

For this clone: Mismatch with germline at one junction end may stem from a read error. The chain couples TRBV30 to TRBJ2-1; D perhaps matches TRBD2 (5 bases). CDR1 is GTSNPN, CDR2 SVGIG, per germline (reference sequence). The CDR3 length is 12 residues. The CDR3 DNA reads TGTGCCCGGAGTGTAGCTCGGGGTGGGCAGTTCTTC. It yields the protein CARSVARGGQFF.

The chain links TRBV9 to TRBJ1-2; 7 nucleotides match TRBD1. V shed 3 bases, J shed 6 bases, and the junction held 5 bases outside the gene matches. The CDR3 length is 13 residues. Germline V lookup: CDR1 SGDLS, CDR2 YYNGEE. In DNA form, the CDR3 reads TGTGCCAGCAGCGGAGGGGGCAGGAATGGCTACACCTTC. Translated: CASSGGGRNGYTF.

V gene TRBV7-8 combines with J gene TRBJ1-2; perhaps TRBD1 as D (5 bases). CDR3 length: 16 residues. Trimming cost V 2 bases and J 2 bases, with 15 bases left between them. Germline CDR1 SGHVS, CDR2 FQNEAQ. CDR3 bases: TGTGCCAGCAGCTTAACCCGGGGAGGGGTGAACTATGGCTACACCTTC. Protein product: CASSLTRGGVNYGYTF.

This clone came up a few times. The genes are TRBV29-1 and TRBJ1-2; a weak D match, TRBD1 (5 bases). V was shortened by 2 bases and J by 7 bases, with 17 bases between the two germline ends. Germline values: CDR1 SQVTM, CDR2 ANQGSEA. This CDR3 comprises 14 residues. CDR3: CSVEPAGLGGGYTF. CDR3 nucleotide sequence: TGCAGCGTTGAACCCGCGGGACTGGGGGGTGGCTACACCTTC.

The chain links TRBV6-5 to TRBJ1-2; 9 bases line up with TRBD1. CDR1 MNHEY and CDR2 SVGAGI come from the germline V gene. This CDR3 spans 15 amino acids. Trimming cost V 4 bases and J 4 bases; bases outside gene matches: 7. The CDR3 DNA follows: TGTGCCAGCAGTTCTCCGACAGGGGGTCCCTATGGCTACACCTTC. This encodes CASSSPTGGPYGYTF.

This clone occurred once. The rearrangement links TRBV6-5 to TRBJ2-3; D might be TRBD2 (7 bases). CDR3 length: 14 amino acids. Trimming shortened V by 11 bases and J by 6 bases, and 21 bases separated the two germline ends. Germline-derived CDR1 and CDR2 are MNHEY and SVGAGI. CDR3 loop: CASQGRGPRDTQYF. The CDR3 nucleotides read TGTGCCTCTCAGGGGCGGGGGCCAAGGGATACGCAGTATTTT.

The chain couples TRBV9 to TRBJ1-3; tentatively, D is TRBD1 (5 bases). Germline V gene data show CDR1 as SGDLS and CDR2 as YYNGEE. This CDR3 region has 16 residues. Trimming shortened V by 1 base and J by 0 bases, and 11 bases separated the two germline ends. CDR3 protein: CASSVRAGNSGNTIYF. CDR3 DNA: TGTGCCAGCAGCGTAAGGGCAGGGAACTCTGGAAACACCATATATTTT.

The rearrangement joins TRBV7-8 to TRBJ1-4, with a weak D call TRBD1 (6 bases). There are 15 residues in the CDR3. In germline, CDR1 is SGHVS, CDR2 FQNEAQ. V was shortened by 5 bases and J by 5 bases, with 15 bases between the two germline ends. CDR3 region: CASSTPGAGNEKLFF. The CDR3 region has the DNA TGTGCCAGCAGCACCCCAGGGGCTGGGAATGAAAAACTGTTTTTT. Looking up the rest from reference TRBV7-8 and TRBJ1-4 gives the full variable domain: GAGVSQSPRYKVAKRGQDVALRCDPISGHVSLFWYQQALGQGPEFLTYFQNEAQLDKSGLPSDRFFAERPEGSVSTLKIQRTQQEDSAVYLCASSTPGAGNEKLFFGSGTQLSVL.

The sample holds a few counts of this clone. A read error may produce the germline difference seen at one junction end. The chain recombines TRBV27 with TRBJ2-7; 8 positions agree with TRBD2. Germline V CDR1 and CDR2: MNHEY, SMNVEV (reference sequence). The CDR3 is 15 residues long. CDR3 in amino acids: CASSFLGRGSYEQYF. The CDR3 bases are TGCGCCAGCAGTTTTCTCGGGAGGGGGTCCTACGAGCAGTACTTC.

This chain connects TRBV4-3 to TRBJ1-2; 7 positions match TRBD1. The germline V gene has CDR1 LGHNA and CDR2 YSLEER. The V and J ends lost 0 bases and 3 bases, in that order; junction bases with no gene match: 7. The CDR3 has 16 residues. CDR3 bases: TGCGCCAGCAGCCAAGACCCTGGACAGGCGTACTATGGCTACACCTTC. This codes for CASSQDPGQAYYGYTF.

J is TRBJ1-1 and V is TRBV29-1, with 7 nucleotides matching TRBD1. V shed 1 base, J shed 4 bases, and the junction held 6 bases outside the gene matches. CDR3 length: 14 residues. Germline assignment: CDR1 SQVTM and CDR2 ANQGSEA. The CDR3, as DNA: TGCAGCGTTGAAGTGGCAGGGGGGTTCACTGAAGCTTTCTTT. It encodes CSVEVAGGFTEAFF.

The gene calls are TRBV19 and TRBJ1-3; possible D gene TRBD1, 6 bases. CDR3 length: 16 residues. Germline V gene data show CDR1 as LNHDA and CDR2 as SQIVND (reference sequence). V was trimmed by 3 bases and J by 0 bases, leaving 12 bases between them. CDR3 sequence (DNA): TGTGCCAGTAGTATCCCCCAGGGGAGCTCTGGAAACACCATATATTTT. It codes for CASSIPQGSSGNTIYF.

This clone was detected only a few times. This chain joins TRBV6-1 and TRBJ1-6, with 10 positions matching TRBD1. The trim removed 6 bases at V and 5 bases at J, leaving 4 bases unmatched. CDR3 length equals 15 residues. Germline V lookup: CDR1 MNHNS, CDR2 SASEGT. The CDR3 region has the DNA TGTGCCAGCAGCAGAGGACAGGGGGATAATTCACCCCTCCACTTT. It yields the protein CASSRGQGDNSPLHF.

The chain recombines TRBV27 with TRBJ1-2; TRBD1 matches at 9 bases. J lost 4 bases, V lost 6 bases, and 6 bases had no gene match. This CDR3 is 14 amino acids long. Per germline, CDR1 MNHEY and CDR2 SMNVEV (reference sequence). This chain's CDR3 is CASRGTGSLYGYTF. CDR3 nucleotide sequence: TGTGCCAGCAGGGGGACAGGGTCCCTCTATGGCTACACCTTC.

This chain joins TRBV18 and TRBJ2-5; D is undetermined. V dropped 3 bases and J dropped 3 bases, with 5 bases sitting between them. This CDR3 comprises 12 residues. Per germline, CDR1 KGHSH and CDR2 LQKENI. The CDR3 is CASSPPEETQYF. In DNA form, the CDR3 reads TGTGCCAGCTCACCCCCGGAAGAGACCCAGTACTTC.

This clone has just one count. The chain has TRBV2 and TRBJ2-3, with TRBD1 matching 7 bases. This CDR3 has 15 amino acids. Trimming cost V 6 bases and J 7 bases; bases outside gene matches: 13. Germline V gives CDR1 SNHLY, CDR2 FYNNEI. The CDR3 here is CASSQRPDREHTQYF. The CDR3, as DNA: TGTGCCAGCAGCCAACGGCCTGACAGGGAACATACGCAGTATTTT.

The J gene is TRBJ1-3, the V gene TRBV6-1; 9 bases map to TRBD1. From germline, CDR1 is MNHNS and CDR2 SASEGT. J lost 0 bases, V lost 2 bases, and 14 bases had no gene match. The CDR3 extends over 20 amino acids. DNA for the CDR3: TGTGCCAGCAGTGAAAGGGTGGGGGACAGGGAACTGAACTCTGGAAACACCATATATTTT. It yields the protein CASSERVGDRELNSGNTIYF.

The chain employs TRBV5-4 and TRBJ1-2, with 11 bases fitting TRBD1. V gave up 3 bases and J gave up 0 bases; unmatched junction bases: 7. Germline-derived CDR1 and CDR2 are SGHNT and YYREEE (reference sequence). The CDR3 length is 17 residues. The CDR3 protein is CASSSPGQGVSNYGYTF. The DNA of the CDR3 is TGTGCCAGCAGCTCCCCGGGACAGGGGGTCTCTAACTATGGCTACACCTTC.

This sequence joins TRBV15 and TRBJ1-2, with 7 bases fitting TRBD1. Germline-derived CDR1 and CDR2 are LNHNV and YYDKDF (reference sequence). The V segment lost 0 bases and the J segment 4 bases; nucleotides outside the gene matches: 11. There are 17 residues in the CDR3. DNA for the CDR3: TGTGCCACCAGCAGAGATTCCCTAACAGACAGGGTCTATGGCTACACCTTC. Its translation is CATSRDSLTDRVYGYTF.

V is TRBV6-5 and J is TRBJ2-7; weak D call: TRBD2 (6 bases). Per the germline V gene, CDR1 is MNHEY and CDR2 is SVGAGI. The CDR3 runs to 13 residues. Trimming pared 4 bases from V and 3 bases from J, leaving 10 bases between. CDR3 sequence reads: CASSFGGSYEQYF. The CDR3 region has the DNA TGTGCCAGCAGTTTTGGGGGGAGCTACGAGCAGTACTTC.

This chain uses TRBV29-1 with TRBJ2-3; TRBD1 is a possible D gene (5 bases). The germline gives CDR1 SQVTM, CDR2 ANQGSEA. V lost 6 bases to trimming and J lost 3 bases, with 16 bases between them. The CDR3 has 14 amino acids. The CDR3 region is CSVGLVGATDTQYF. The CDR3 DNA is TGCAGCGTGGGTTTGGTAGGGGCGACAGATACGCAGTATTTT.

The chain recombines TRBV29-1 with TRBJ2-5; 9 bases are shared with TRBD1. The V gene's germline CDR1 is SQVTM and CDR2 ANQGSEA. The J segment lost 5 bases and the V segment lost 0 bases, leaving 7 bases of the junction unmatched. This CDR3 contains 15 residues. This chain's CDR3 is CSVEEDRGVGETQYF. In DNA, the CDR3 is TGCAGCGTTGAAGAGGACAGGGGAGTAGGGGAGACCCAGTACTTC.

This chain connects TRBV9 to TRBJ2-6, with D perhaps TRBD2 (6 bases). Trimming took off 3 bases at V and 0 bases at J, with 16 bases between the two ends. Germline assignment: CDR1 SGDLS and CDR2 YYNGEE. This CDR3 has 18 amino acids. CDR3 coding DNA: TGTGCCAGCAGCGGAGAACTAGCCCCCAGCTCTGGGGCCAACGTCCTGACTTTC. As protein: CASSGELAPSSGANVLTF.

The V call is TRBV7-3, the J call TRBJ2-5; D perhaps matches TRBD2 (6 bases). V lost 2 bases, J lost 2 bases, and 9 bases lay in between. The CDR3 has 14 residues. Germline CDR1 SGHTA, CDR2 FQGTGA. CDR3 DNA sequence: TGTGCCAGCAGCTTATTGCGGGGACAAGAGACCCAGTACTTC. Residues: CASSLLRGQETQYF.

This clone has just a few counts. The chain joins TRBV2 to TRBJ1-1; weak D call: TRBD1 (5 bases). Germline values: CDR1 SNHLY, CDR2 FYNNEI. Trimming pared 4 bases from V and 8 bases from J, leaving 8 bases between. This CDR3 has 11 amino acids. CDR3 residues: CASSVRGEAFF. The CDR3 nucleotides read TGTGCCAGCAGTGTTAGGGGAGAAGCTTTCTTT.

The V and J genes are TRBV6-5 and TRBJ2-7, with D hard to call. The CDR3 is made up of 11 amino acids. Trimming removed 7 bases at V and 1 base at J, with 5 bases between. Germline assignment: CDR1 MNHEY and CDR2 SVGAGI. The CDR3 bases are TGTGCCAGCAAGACTTCCTACGAGCAGTACTTC. Protein: CASKTSYEQYF.